This passage covers 3 T cell receptor beta chains from one sample sequenced in a study of blood T cell repertoires in COVID-19. Produced via immunoSEQ multiplex PCR; TCRdb's table is partial and in-frame only. This table has 65,000 to 90,000 clones, about 88% appearing once. The source material was peripheral blood. Receptors were obtained from a man older than 75 with COVID-19, enrolled during active disease.

The rearrangement links TRBV29-1 to TRBJ2-5; 7 nucleotides align to TRBD2. This CDR3 has 12 residues. After removal of 7 bases from V and 7 bases from J, the junction contained 9 bases not matched to a gene. Germline lookup yields CDR1 SQVTM and CDR2 ANQGSEA. The CDR3 DNA sequence: TGCAGCGGGGAGCTGGGGGAGGGGACCCAGTACTTC. Translating gives CSGELGEGTQYF.

The genes are TRBV28 and TRBJ2-5, with 7 bases that match TRBD2. V lost 5 bases, J lost 4 bases, and 13 bases stayed unmatched. The germline gives CDR1 MDHEN, CDR2 SYDVKM. This CDR3 has 16 amino acids. CDR3 sequence reads: CASSPLGGRRGETQYF. In nucleotides, the CDR3 is TGTGCCAGCAGTCCCCTGGGAGGGAGGCGAGGAGAGACCCAGTACTTC.

This clone occurred a few times. The chain carries TRBV19 and TRBJ1-5, with D possibly matching TRBD1 (5 bases). V was clipped by 3 bases and J by 4 bases, with 7 bases between them. This CDR3 is built from 13 residues. Germline loops: CDR1 LNHDA, CDR2 SQIVND (reference sequence). Here the CDR3 reads CASSIRGNQPQHF. CDR3 DNA: TGTGCCAGTAGTATTCGGGGGAATCAGCCCCAGCATTTT.